This entry concerns a single T cell receptor (beta chain). The antigen is undetermined. Produced via immunoSEQ multiplex PCR; TCRdb's table is partial and in-frame only. The sample records around 100,000 clones, about 91% being singletons. In germline, CDR1 is MNHEY, CDR2 SMNVEV (reference sequence). The CDR3 is 15 amino acids. Trimming removed 6 bases at V and 10 bases at J, with 19 bases between. The record originates from a study of siplizumab effects on memory and regulatory T cells. Study-wide results and limits: Controls showed an average of 26.9% Treg-derived mappable alloreactive CD4+ clones, while siplizumab showed about 69%. Siplizumab led to significantly less abundant alloreactive sequences that could be traced back to unstimulated CD4+ memory cells.

V usage is TRBV27 and J usage is TRBJ1-6; D perhaps matches TRBD1 (6 bases). The sample comprised CD4+ T cells sorted from blood. The TCR was taken from a human donor in good health. CDR3 amino acids: CASSPGVALLSPLHF. Written as DNA, the CDR3 is TGTGCCAGCAGCCCAGGGGTCGCCCTTTTGTCACCCCTCCACTTT.